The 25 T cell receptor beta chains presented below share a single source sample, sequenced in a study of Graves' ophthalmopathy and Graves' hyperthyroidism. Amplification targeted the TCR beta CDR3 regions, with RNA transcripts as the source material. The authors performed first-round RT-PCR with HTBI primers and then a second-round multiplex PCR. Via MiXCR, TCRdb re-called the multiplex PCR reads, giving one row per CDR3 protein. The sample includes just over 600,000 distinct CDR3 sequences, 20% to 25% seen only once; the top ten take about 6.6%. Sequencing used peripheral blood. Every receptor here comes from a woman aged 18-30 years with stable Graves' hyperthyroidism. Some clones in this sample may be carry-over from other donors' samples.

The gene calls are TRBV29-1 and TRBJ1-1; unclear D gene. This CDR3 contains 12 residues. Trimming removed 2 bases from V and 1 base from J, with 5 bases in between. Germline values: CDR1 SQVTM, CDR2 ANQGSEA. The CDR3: CSVEIGNTEAFF. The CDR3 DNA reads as TGCAGCGTTGAAATAGGGAACACTGAAGCTTTCTTT. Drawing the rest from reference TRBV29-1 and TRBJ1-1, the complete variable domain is SAVISQKPSRDICQRGTSLTIQCQVDSQVTMMFWYRQQPGQSLTLIATANQGSEATYESGFVIDKFPISRPNLTFSTLTVSNMSPEDSSIYLCSVEIGNTEAFFGQGTRLTVV.

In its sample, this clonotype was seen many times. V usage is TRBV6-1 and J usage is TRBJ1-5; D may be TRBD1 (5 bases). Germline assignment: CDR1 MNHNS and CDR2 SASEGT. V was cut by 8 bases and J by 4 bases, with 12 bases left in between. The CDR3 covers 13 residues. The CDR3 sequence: CASAVRENQPQHF. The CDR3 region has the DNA TGTGCCAGCGCAGTCAGGGAAAATCAGCCCCAGCATTTT.

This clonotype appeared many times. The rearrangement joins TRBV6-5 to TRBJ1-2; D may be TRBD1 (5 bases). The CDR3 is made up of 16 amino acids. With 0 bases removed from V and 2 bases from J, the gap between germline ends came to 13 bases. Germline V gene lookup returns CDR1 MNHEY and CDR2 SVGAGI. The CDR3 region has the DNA TGTGCCAGCAGTTACTCCCCCGGGGGACTGAACTATGGCTACACCTTC. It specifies CASSYSPGGLNYGYTF.

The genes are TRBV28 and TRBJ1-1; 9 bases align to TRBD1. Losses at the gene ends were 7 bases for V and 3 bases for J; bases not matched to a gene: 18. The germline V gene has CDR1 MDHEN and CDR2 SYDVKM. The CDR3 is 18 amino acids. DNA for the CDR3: TGTGCCAGCACCGCTTTCTCTATAAGGGACAGGGCTCACACTGAAGCTTTCTTT. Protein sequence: CASTAFSIRDRAHTEAFF.

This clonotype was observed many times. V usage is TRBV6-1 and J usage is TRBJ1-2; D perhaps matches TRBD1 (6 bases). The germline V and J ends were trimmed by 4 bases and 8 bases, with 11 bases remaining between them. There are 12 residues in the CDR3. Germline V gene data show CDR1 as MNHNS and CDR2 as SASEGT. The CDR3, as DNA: TGTGCCAGCAGTGGACAGGTGTCGGGCTACACCTTC. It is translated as CASSGQVSGYTF.

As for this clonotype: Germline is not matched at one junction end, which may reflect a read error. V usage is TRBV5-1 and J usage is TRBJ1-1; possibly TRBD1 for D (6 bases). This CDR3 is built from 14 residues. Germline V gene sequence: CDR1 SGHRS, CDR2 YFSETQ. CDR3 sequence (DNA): TGCGCCAGCAAAGGGGGGGTAGGGAACACTGAAGCTCTCTTT. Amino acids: CASKGGVGNTEALF.

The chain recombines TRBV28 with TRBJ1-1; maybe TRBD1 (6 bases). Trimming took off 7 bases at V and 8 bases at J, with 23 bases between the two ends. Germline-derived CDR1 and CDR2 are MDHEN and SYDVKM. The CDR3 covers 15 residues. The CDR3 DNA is TGTGCCAGCACCCCGACCGACGGTGGGACACACGAAGCTTTCTTT. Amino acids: CASTPTDGGTHEAFF.

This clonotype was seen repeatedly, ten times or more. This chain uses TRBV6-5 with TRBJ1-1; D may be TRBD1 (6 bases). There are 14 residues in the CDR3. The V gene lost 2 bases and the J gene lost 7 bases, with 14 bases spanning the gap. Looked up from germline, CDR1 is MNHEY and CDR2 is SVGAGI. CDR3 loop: CASSYRMIQGEAFF. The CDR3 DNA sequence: TGTGCCAGCAGTTACCGCATGATACAGGGTGAAGCTTTCTTT.

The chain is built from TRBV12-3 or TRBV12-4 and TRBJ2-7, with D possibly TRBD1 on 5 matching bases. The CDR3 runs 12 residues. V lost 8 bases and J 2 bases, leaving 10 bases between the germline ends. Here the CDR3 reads CASGHIPYEQYF. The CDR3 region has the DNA TGTGCCAGCGGACATATCCCCTACGAGCAGTACTTC.

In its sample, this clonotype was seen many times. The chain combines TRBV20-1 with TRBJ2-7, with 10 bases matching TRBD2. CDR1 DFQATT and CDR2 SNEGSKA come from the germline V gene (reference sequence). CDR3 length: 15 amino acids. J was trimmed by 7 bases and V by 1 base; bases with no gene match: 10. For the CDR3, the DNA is TGCAGTGCTAGAGCAGGGCAGCGGGAGGGCAAAGAGCAGTACTTC. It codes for CSARAGQREGKEQYF.

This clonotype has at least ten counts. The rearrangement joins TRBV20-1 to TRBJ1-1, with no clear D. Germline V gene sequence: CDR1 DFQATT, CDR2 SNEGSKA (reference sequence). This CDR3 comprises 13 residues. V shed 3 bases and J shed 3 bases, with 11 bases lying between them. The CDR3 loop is CSASLSGDTEAFF. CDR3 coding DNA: TGCAGTGCTAGTTTGTCAGGTGACACTGAAGCTTTCTTT.

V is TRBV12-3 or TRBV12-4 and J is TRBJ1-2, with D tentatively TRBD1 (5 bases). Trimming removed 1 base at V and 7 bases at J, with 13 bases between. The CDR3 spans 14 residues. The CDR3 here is CASSLGFTRGGYTF. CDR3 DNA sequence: TGTGCCAGCAGTTTAGGTTTCACTAGGGGTGGCTACACCTTC.

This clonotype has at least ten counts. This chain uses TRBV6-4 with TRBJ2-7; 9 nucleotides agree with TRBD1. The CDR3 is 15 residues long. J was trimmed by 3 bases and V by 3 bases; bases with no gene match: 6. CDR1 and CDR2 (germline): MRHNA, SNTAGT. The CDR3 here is CASSDTGGDFYEQYF. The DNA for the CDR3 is TGTGCCAGCAGTGATACAGGGGGCGATTTCTACGAGCAGTACTTC.

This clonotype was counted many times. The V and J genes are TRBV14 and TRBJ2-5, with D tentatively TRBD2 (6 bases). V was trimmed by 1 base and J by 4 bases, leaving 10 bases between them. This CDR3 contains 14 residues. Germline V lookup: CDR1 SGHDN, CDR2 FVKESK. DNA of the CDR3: TGTGCCAGCAGCCAAGTCGGCGGGATAGAGACCCAGTACTTC. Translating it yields CASSQVGGIETQYF.

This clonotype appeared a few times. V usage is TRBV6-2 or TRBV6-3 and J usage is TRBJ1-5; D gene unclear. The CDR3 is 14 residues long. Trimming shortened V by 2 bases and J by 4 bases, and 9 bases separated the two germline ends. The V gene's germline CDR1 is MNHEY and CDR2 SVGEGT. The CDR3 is CASSYAETNQPQHF. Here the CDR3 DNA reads TGTGCCAGCAGTTACGCCGAGACAAATCAGCCCCAGCATTTT.

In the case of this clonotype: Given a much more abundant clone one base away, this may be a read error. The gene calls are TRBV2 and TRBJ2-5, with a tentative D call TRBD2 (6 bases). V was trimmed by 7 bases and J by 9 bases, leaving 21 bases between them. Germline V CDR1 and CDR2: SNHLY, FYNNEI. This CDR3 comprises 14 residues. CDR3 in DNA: TGTGCCAGCAAGGATTTGGGGAGTGGGGAGGCCCAGTACTTC. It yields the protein CASKDLGSGEAQYF.

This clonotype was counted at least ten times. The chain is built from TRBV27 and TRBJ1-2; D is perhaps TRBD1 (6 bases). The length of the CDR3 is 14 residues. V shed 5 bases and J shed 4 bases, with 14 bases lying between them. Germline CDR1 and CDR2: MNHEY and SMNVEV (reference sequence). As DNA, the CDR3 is TGTGCCAGCAGTGATTTACAGGGCGTCTATGGCTACACCTTC. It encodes CASSDLQGVYGYTF.

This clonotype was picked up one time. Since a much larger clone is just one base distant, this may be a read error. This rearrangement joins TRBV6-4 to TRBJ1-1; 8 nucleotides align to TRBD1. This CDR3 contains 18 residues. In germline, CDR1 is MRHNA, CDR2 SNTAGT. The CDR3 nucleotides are TGTGCCAGCAGGGACCCCGATTTAAGGACAGGGACGAACACTGAAGTTTTCTTT. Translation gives CASRDPDLRTGTNTEVFF.

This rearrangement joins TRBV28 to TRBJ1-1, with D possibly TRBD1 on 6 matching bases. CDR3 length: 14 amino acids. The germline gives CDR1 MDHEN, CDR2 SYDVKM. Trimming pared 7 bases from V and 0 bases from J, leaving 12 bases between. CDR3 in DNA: TGTGCCAGCACAGGTAGGGGGTTGAACACTGAAGCTTTCTTT. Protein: CASTGRGLNTEAFF.

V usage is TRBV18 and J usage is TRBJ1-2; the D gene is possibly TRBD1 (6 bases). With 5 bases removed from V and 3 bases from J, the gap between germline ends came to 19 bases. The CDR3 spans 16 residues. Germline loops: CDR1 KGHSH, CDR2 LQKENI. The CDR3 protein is CASSVTQGRLDYGYTF. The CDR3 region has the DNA TGTGCCAGCTCAGTCACACAGGGACGGTTGGACTATGGCTACACCTTC.

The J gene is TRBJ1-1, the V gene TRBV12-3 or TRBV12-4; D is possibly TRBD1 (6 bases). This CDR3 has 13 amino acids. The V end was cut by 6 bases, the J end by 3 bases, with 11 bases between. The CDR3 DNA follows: TGTGCCAGCAGCCGGGACACGGACACTGAAGCTTTCTTT. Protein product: CASSRDTDTEAFF.

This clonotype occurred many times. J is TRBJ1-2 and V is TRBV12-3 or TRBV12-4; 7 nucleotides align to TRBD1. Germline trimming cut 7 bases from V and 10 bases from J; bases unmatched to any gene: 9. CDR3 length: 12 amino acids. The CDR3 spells CASTLQQGYYTF. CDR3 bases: TGTGCCAGCACCCTTCAACAGGGGTACTACACCTTC.

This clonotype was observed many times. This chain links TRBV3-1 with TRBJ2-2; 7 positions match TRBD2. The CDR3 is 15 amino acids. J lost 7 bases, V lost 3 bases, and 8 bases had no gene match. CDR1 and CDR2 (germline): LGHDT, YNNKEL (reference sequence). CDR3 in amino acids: CASSQAGLAVGELFF. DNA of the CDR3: TGTGCCAGCAGCCAGGCAGGCCTAGCGGTCGGGGAGCTGTTTTTT.

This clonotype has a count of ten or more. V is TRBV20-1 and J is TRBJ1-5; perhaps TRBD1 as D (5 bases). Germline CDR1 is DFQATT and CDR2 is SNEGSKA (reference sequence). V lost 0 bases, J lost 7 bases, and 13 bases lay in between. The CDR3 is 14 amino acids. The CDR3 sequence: CSARDSGERQPQHF. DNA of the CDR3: TGCAGTGCTAGAGATTCGGGGGAAAGGCAGCCCCAGCATTTT.

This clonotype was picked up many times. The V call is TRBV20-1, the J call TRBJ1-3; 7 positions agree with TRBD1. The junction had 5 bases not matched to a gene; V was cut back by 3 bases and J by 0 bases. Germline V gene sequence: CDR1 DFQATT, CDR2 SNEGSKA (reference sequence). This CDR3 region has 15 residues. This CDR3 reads CSASGQALSGNTIYF. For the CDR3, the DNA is TGCAGTGCTAGCGGACAGGCCCTCTCTGGAAACACCATATATTTT.